The 30 T cell receptor beta chains below were found in one sample sequenced in a study of blood T cell repertoires in COVID-19 (dated by TCRdb to about 2020). The library was built by means of the immunoSEQ multiplex PCR assay. In TCRdb, the immuneACCESS table is reduced to in-frame sequences with V and J assigned. These tables do not hold every clone; where another copy was compared, an unresolved V gene accounts for under half, and the others remain unexplained. The sample table lists approximately 390,000 clones, 90% of them with a count of one. The ten largest clonotypes hold 6% to 7.5% of the sample. The sequenced sample was peripheral blood. Every receptor here comes from a man aged 18 to 35 with active or convalescent COVID-19.

The rearrangement links TRBV6-6 to TRBJ2-7, with D tentatively TRBD1 (6 bases). The germline V and J ends were trimmed by 7 bases and 4 bases, with 14 bases remaining between them. CDR3 length equals 13 residues. Germline loops: CDR1 MNHNY, CDR2 SVGAGI (reference sequence). The DNA for the CDR3 is TGTGCCAGCACCAATCCCACAGGGTACGAGCAGTACTTC. This encodes CASTNPTGYEQYF.

The V gene is TRBV3-1 (or the pseudogene TRBV3-2), the J gene TRBJ2-1, with 12 bases matching TRBD1. V was pared by 1 base and J by 4 bases, with 5 bases of the junction left unmatched. The V gene's germline CDR1 is LGHDT and CDR2 YNNKEL (reference sequence). The CDR3 extends over 17 amino acids. The DNA for the CDR3 is TGTGCCAGCAGCCAAGGTGGGACAGGGGGCTGGTACAATGAGCAGTTCTTC. This gives the protein CASSQGGTGGWYNEQFF.

V gene TRBV4-3 combines with J gene TRBJ1-5, with D possibly TRBD1 on 5 matching bases. The CDR3 is 16 residues long. Germline CDR1 is LGHNA and CDR2 is YSLEER. V lost 0 bases to trimming and J lost 9 bases, with 18 bases between them. This CDR3 is CASSQERTATGRPQHF. CDR3 sequence (DNA): TGCGCCAGCAGCCAAGAGAGGACGGCTACAGGACGGCCCCAGCATTTT.

V gene TRBV28 combines with J gene TRBJ1-3, with TRBD1 as a possible D gene (6 bases). CDR1 and CDR2 (germline): MDHEN, SYDVKM. This CDR3 has 17 amino acids. V gave up 5 bases and J gave up 4 bases, with 21 bases separating them. The CDR3 sequence is CASSQVGGDPAGNTIYF. The CDR3 DNA reads as TGTGCCAGCAGTCAGGTAGGGGGTGACCCCGCCGGAAACACCATATATTTT. The full variable domain, rest sourced from reference TRBV28 and TRBJ1-3, is DVKVTQSSRYLVKRTGEKVFLECVQDMDHENMFWYRQDPGLGLRLIYFSYDVKMKEKGDIPEGYSVSREKKERFSLILESASTNQTSMYLCASSQVGGDPAGNTIYFGEGSWLTVV.

This rearrangement joins TRBV7-2 to TRBJ2-7; 11 bases agree with TRBD2. This CDR3 spans 15 amino acids. CDR1 SGHTA and CDR2 FQGNSA come from the germline V gene. V shed 1 base, J shed 7 bases, and the junction held 6 bases outside the gene matches. The CDR3 loop is CASSLGLAGTGEQYF. Written as DNA, the CDR3 is TGTGCCAGCAGCTTAGGACTAGCGGGAACGGGGGAGCAGTACTTC.

This clone was seen repeatedly, ten times or more. Written as DNA, the CDR3 is TGTGCCAGCAGCCGGACTAGCGGGGGGGCCACAGATACGCAGTATTTT. Protein product: CASSRTSGGATDTQYF. The V gene is TRBV4-2, the J gene TRBJ2-3; 15 nucleotides match TRBD2. The CDR3 loop spans 16 amino acids. J gave up 2 bases and V 4 bases, and 1 base lay outside the gene matches. Germline CDR1 LGHNA, CDR2 YNFKEQ.

The chain uses TRBV5-4 and TRBJ2-7, with D maybe TRBD2 (6 bases). CDR1 and CDR2 (germline): SGHNT, YYREEE (reference sequence). V dropped 3 bases and J dropped 1 base, with 14 bases sitting between them. The CDR3 is 15 residues long. CDR3 protein: CASSSAGSASYEQYF. The CDR3, as DNA: TGTGCCAGCAGCTCCGCGGGAAGCGCTTCCTACGAGCAGTACTTC.

The chain combines TRBV6-5 with TRBJ1-2; weak D call: TRBD1 (6 bases). The germline gives CDR1 MNHEY, CDR2 SVGAGI. This CDR3 spans 14 amino acids. V lost 0 bases and J lost 6, with 11 bases in between. The DNA of the CDR3 is TGTGCCAGCAGTTACTCGCAGGGGAGGGATGGCTACACCTTC. This sequence encodes CASSYSQGRDGYTF.

This sequence joins TRBV5-1 and TRBJ1-5; 9 nucleotides line up with TRBD1. This CDR3 contains 15 residues. The V gene's germline CDR1 is SGHRS and CDR2 YFSETQ. J gave up 7 bases and V 2 bases, and 7 bases lay outside the gene matches. The CDR3, as DNA: TGCGCCAGCAGCTTAGAGGGACAGGGTTCGCAGCCCCAGCATTTT. It codes for CASSLEGQGSQPQHF.

The chain links TRBV4-1 to TRBJ2-5; 9 bases line up with TRBD2. The germline CDR1 and CDR2 sequences are MGHRA and YSYEKL. The CDR3 covers 16 residues. V shed 0 bases and J 5 bases; nucleotides not matched to a gene: 7. The CDR3 region has the DNA TGCGCCAGCAGCCAAGATAAACTAGCGGGTAGGGAGACCCAGTACTTC. This encodes CASSQDKLAGRETQYF.

There are many counts of this clone. V gene TRBV6-1 combines with J gene TRBJ2-2; possible D gene TRBD1, 6 bases. From germline, CDR1 is MNHNS and CDR2 SASEGT. V lost 4 bases and J lost 6, with 18 bases in between. The CDR3 spans 16 residues. The CDR3 DNA follows: TGTGCCAGCAGTGGACAGGTTTATGAATCCCCCGGGGAGCTGTTTTTT. The encoded protein is CASSGQVYESPGELFF.

The CDR3 DNA reads TGCGCCAGCACGTCCGGGCTAGCGGACAATGAGCAGTTCTTC. Translated, it gives CASTSGLADNEQFF. The chain employs TRBV5-1 and TRBJ2-1; 7 bases are shared with TRBD2. V lost 6 bases to trimming and J lost 5 bases; unmatched junction nucleotides: 8. Per germline, CDR1 SGHRS and CDR2 YFSETQ. The CDR3 extends over 14 amino acids.

The chain uses TRBV2 and TRBJ2-3; D remains ambiguous. Germline V lookup: CDR1 SNHLY, CDR2 FYNNEI. Trimming stripped 7 bases from V and 0 bases from J, with 11 bases between. CDR3 length equals 14 residues. DNA of the CDR3: TGTGCCAGCAATAACAGATCTAGCACAGATACGCAGTATTTT. Translation: CASNNRSSTDTQYF.

J is TRBJ2-5 and V is TRBV14, with D possibly TRBD2 on 5 matching bases. V lost 2 bases and J 1 base, leaving 11 bases between the germline ends. Germline V lookup: CDR1 SGHDN, CDR2 FVKESK. This CDR3 comprises 15 residues. The CDR3: CASSQTSEGQETQYF. In DNA, the CDR3 is TGTGCCAGCAGCCAAACCTCTGAGGGCCAAGAGACCCAGTACTTC.

This chain uses TRBV4-2 with TRBJ2-2, with TRBD2 matching over 9 bases. The CDR3 is made up of 16 amino acids. Per germline, CDR1 LGHNA and CDR2 YNFKEQ. V trimming: 0 bases; J trimming: 3 bases; junction bases outside the gene matches: 2. This CDR3 is CASSQEGTSYTGELFF. The CDR3, as DNA: TGTGCCAGCAGCCAAGAGGGGACTAGCTACACCGGGGAGCTGTTTTTT.

This CDR3 is CASSSAGGGGYTF. As DNA, the CDR3 is TGCGCCAGCAGCAGCGCAGGGGGTGGTGGCTACACCTTC. The gene calls are TRBV5-1 and TRBJ1-2; 7 bases agree with TRBD1. Per the germline V gene, CDR1 is SGHRS and CDR2 is YFSETQ. The CDR3 consists of 13 residues. V shed 4 bases and J 7 bases; nucleotides not matched to a gene: 7.

CDR3 amino acids: CASSPSYYEQFF. In DNA, the CDR3 is TGTGCCAGCAGTCCCTCATACTATGAGCAGTTCTTC. The V gene is TRBV6-5, the J gene TRBJ2-1; D unclear. Trimming took off 5 bases at V and 8 bases at J, with 10 bases between the two ends. The germline CDR1 and CDR2 sequences are MNHEY and SVGAGI. The CDR3 spans 12 residues.

The chain uses TRBV18 and TRBJ2-3; D might be TRBD1 (6 bases). This CDR3 spans 15 amino acids. V was trimmed by 2 bases and J by 3 bases, leaving 12 bases between them. Germline CDR1 is KGHSH and CDR2 is LQKENI. The CDR3 DNA follows: TGTGCCAGCTCACCAGCCAGGGGCGTAACAGATACGCAGTATTTT. This sequence encodes CASSPARGVTDTQYF.

This clone was seen once. V usage is TRBV9 and J usage is TRBJ1-5, with D hard to call. The CDR3 spans 13 residues. The germline V and J ends were trimmed by 0 bases and 4 bases, with 5 bases remaining between them. Looked up from germline, CDR1 is SGDLS and CDR2 is YYNGEE. CDR3 DNA: TGTGCCAGCAGCGTAGAGGAGAATCAGCCCCAGCATTTT. Its protein is CASSVEENQPQHF.

The chain is built from TRBV11-2 and TRBJ1-4; D unclear. The V and J ends lost 1 base and 8 bases respectively, with 14 bases between them. The CDR3 sequence is 15 residues long. CDR1 SGHAT and CDR2 FQNNGV come from the germline V gene. Here the CDR3 DNA reads TGTGCCAGCAGCTTAGGAGGAGGTGTTAACGAAAAACTGTTTTTT. Its protein product is CASSLGGGVNEKLFF.

This chain uses TRBV6-1 with TRBJ1-5; no clear D gene. Deletions cut 0 bases from V and 1 base from J, with 7 bases between. Germline V gene sequence: CDR1 MNHNS, CDR2 SASEGT. The CDR3 covers 15 residues. Here the CDR3 reads CASSEAPRSNQPQHF. The CDR3 DNA reads as TGTGCCAGCAGTGAAGCCCCCAGGAGCAATCAGCCCCAGCATTTT.

In regard to this clone: At one boundary the junction diverges from the germline segment, which might be a read error. This chain joins TRBV24-1 and TRBJ2-5; 9 bases line up with TRBD2. This CDR3 region has 14 residues. Germline assignment: CDR1 KGHDR and CDR2 SFDVKD. The CDR3 sequence is CATSDSWRGGSYDF. CDR3 nucleotide sequence: TGTGCCACCAGTGATTCCTGGCGGGGGGGGTCCTACGACTTC.

As concerns this clone: Relative to the germline gene, one junction end is altered; a read error may explain this. The chain couples TRBV5-1 to TRBJ2-6; tentative D call: TRBD1 (5 bases). CDR1 is SGHRS, CDR2 YFSETQ, per germline. The CDR3 length is 14 residues. The CDR3 DNA sequence: TGCGCCAGCAGCTCTGGCTCTGGGGCCAACGTGCTGACTTTC. Translating it yields CASSSGSGANVLTF.

The rearrangement uses TRBV4-1 and TRBJ2-7; tentative D call: TRBD1 (6 bases). CDR1 MGHRA and CDR2 YSYEKL come from the germline V gene. The CDR3 contains 15 residues. V was trimmed by 0 bases and J by 5 bases, leaving 14 bases between them. CDR3 sequence (DNA): TGCGCCAGCAGCCAAGAAGCAAGGACAGTCAACGAGCAGTACTTC. It encodes CASSQEARTVNEQYF.

V gene TRBV19 combines with J gene TRBJ2-6, with 16 nucleotides matching TRBD2. The CDR3 runs 22 residues. CDR1 and CDR2 (germline): LNHDA, SQIVND (reference sequence). V lost 6 bases, J lost 1 base, and 15 bases stayed unmatched. CDR3 amino acids: CASRIVPTGTSGRVSGANVLTF. For the CDR3, the DNA is TGTGCCAGTAGGATTGTTCCGACCGGGACTAGCGGGAGGGTTTCTGGGGCCAACGTCCTGACTTTC. Supplemented by reference TRBV19 and TRBJ2-6, the full variable domain reads DGGITQSPKYLFRKEGQNVTLSCEQNLNHDAMYWYRQDPGQGLRLIYYSQIVNDFQKGDIAEGYSVSREKKESFPLTVTSAQKNPTAFYLCASRIVPTGTSGRVSGANVLTFGAGSRLTVL.

As for this clone: Other nucleotide sequences from this sample produce the same CDR3. The V and J genes are TRBV19 and TRBJ2-1; 9 nucleotides match TRBD2. The length of the CDR3 is 15 residues. From germline, CDR1 is LNHDA and CDR2 SQIVND (reference sequence). The V gene end was trimmed by 3 bases and the J gene end by 4 bases; junction bases not matched to a gene: 4. The CDR3 loop is CASSIGLAGYNEQFF. The CDR3 nucleotides read TGTGCCAGTAGTATCGGGCTAGCGGGGTACAATGAGCAGTTCTTC.

The chain couples TRBV5-6 to TRBJ1-6; D uncertain. The germline V gene encodes CDR1 SGHDT and CDR2 YYEEEE. CDR3 length: 11 residues. V lost 4 bases to trimming and J lost 7 bases, with 3 bases between them. CDR3 nucleotide sequence: TGTGCCAGCAGCCGGAATTCACCCCTCCACTTT. This gives the protein CASSRNSPLHF.

The chain employs TRBV19 and TRBJ2-4, with 12 bases that match TRBD2. CDR1 and CDR2 from the germline V gene are LNHDA and SQIVND (reference sequence). Trimming removed 4 bases from V and 7 bases from J; junction bases left unmatched: 5. The CDR3 is 15 amino acids. CDR3: CASSTSLAGGNIQYF. The CDR3 DNA reads as TGTGCCAGTAGTACCTCACTAGCGGGAGGTAACATTCAGTACTTC.

The V and J genes are TRBV21-1 and TRBJ2-1; the DNA was not used to check the table's D call, TRBD2. TRBV21-1 is deemed a pseudogene. The CDR3 is 12 amino acids. In nucleotides, the CDR3 is TGTGCCAGCAGATTAGCGGACAATGAGCAGTTCTTC. Protein sequence: CASRLADNEQFF.

The rearrangement links TRBV6-5 to TRBJ1-2; 9 bases match TRBD1. Per germline, CDR1 MNHEY and CDR2 SVGAGI. The junction had 8 bases not matched to a gene; V was cut back by 7 bases and J by 8 bases. The CDR3 sequence is 13 residues long. CDR3 in DNA: TGTGCCAGCACCCAACAGGGGACAGGGGGCTACACCTTC. Its protein is CASTQQGTGGYTF.